Shown below are 27 T cell receptor beta chains from a single sample sequenced in a study of shared clonotypes between healthy human individuals. TCRdb's copy holds only in-frame clones and misses some; the assay was immunoSEQ multiplex PCR. The data show roughly 530,000 clones, 90% to 96% seen once. Sequenced sample: naive CD4+ T cells sorted from blood. Subset defined: CD45RA+ positively selected. The receptors shown here come from a woman aged 25-40 years in good health.

About this clone: At one boundary the junction diverges from the germline segment, which might be a read error. The chain links TRBV2 to TRBJ1-5; possibly TRBD1 for D (5 bases). This CDR3 is built from 15 residues. Germline CDR1 reads SNHLY; CDR2 reads FYNNEI. The CDR3 loop is CASREGFRDRGPQHF. The CDR3 DNA is TGTGCCAGCAGGGAAGGATTCAGGGACCGTGGGCCCCAGCATTTT.

CDR3 protein: CASSIPTLSKRYNEQFF. CDR3 bases: TGTGCCAGTAGTATACCCACACTCTCTAAGAGGTACAATGAGCAGTTCTTC. The rearrangement links TRBV19 to TRBJ2-1; no reliable D call. V dropped 2 bases and J dropped 4 bases, with 18 bases sitting between them. Germline V CDR1 and CDR2: LNHDA, SQIVND (reference sequence). The CDR3 is made up of 17 amino acids. Drawing the rest from reference TRBV19 and TRBJ2-1, the complete variable domain is DGGITQSPKYLFRKEGQNVTLSCEQNLNHDAMYWYRQDPGQGLRLIYYSQIVNDFQKGDIAEGYSVSREKKESFPLTVTSAQKNPTAFYLCASSIPTLSKRYNEQFFGPGTRLTVL.

The V call is TRBV6-6, the J call TRBJ1-5; 8 bases are shared with TRBD1. Losses at the gene ends were 7 bases for V and 1 base for J; bases not matched to a gene: 6. CDR1 MNHNY and CDR2 SVGAGI come from the germline V gene (reference sequence). This CDR3 has 15 amino acids. The CDR3 nucleotides are TGTGCCAGCACCCAAACAGGGGGAAGCAATCAGCCCCAGCATTTT. This codes for CASTQTGGSNQPQHF.

This clone was seen only once. The rearrangement uses TRBV4-1 and TRBJ2-6; TRBD2 matches at 12 bases. Germline trimming cut 2 bases from V and 4 bases from J; bases unmatched to any gene: 6. This CDR3 has 18 residues. Germline V lookup: CDR1 MGHRA, CDR2 YSYEKL. For the CDR3, the DNA is TGCGCCAGCAGCCAACGACTAGCGGGAGTGTCAGGGGCCAACGTCCTGACTTTC. Translated, it gives CASSQRLAGVSGANVLTF.

The V gene is TRBV28, the J gene TRBJ1-3; D call uncertain. Germline V gene data show CDR1 as MDHEN and CDR2 as SYDVKM. V was pared by 7 bases and J by 4 bases, with 14 bases between. The CDR3 runs 14 residues. Here the CDR3 reads CASTGSLWGNTIYF. In nucleotides, the CDR3 is TGTGCCAGCACGGGGTCCTTGTGGGGAAACACCATATATTTT.

V and J are TRBV7-9 and TRBJ1-4; 7 bases are shared with TRBD1. Trimming at V came to 4 bases and at J to 0 bases, leaving 5 bases not matched to a gene. In germline, CDR1 is SEHNR, CDR2 FQNEAQ (reference sequence). There are 16 residues in the CDR3. The CDR3 here is CASSSGQPATNEKLFF. For the CDR3, the DNA is TGTGCCAGCAGCTCGGGACAGCCGGCAACTAATGAAAAACTGTTTTTT.

This chain joins TRBV2 and TRBJ2-7; 8 bases are a match to TRBD1. The CDR3 totals 16 residues. V shed 5 bases, J shed 2 bases, and the junction held 11 bases outside the gene matches. The germline CDR1 and CDR2 sequences are SNHLY and FYNNEI. In DNA form, the CDR3 reads TGTGCCAGCAGTCTGCACCGGGACAGGACTCCCTACGAGCAGTACTTC. Encoded protein: CASSLHRDRTPYEQYF.

This clone showed up just a few times. The rearrangement joins TRBV20-1 to TRBJ2-7; D not resolved. This CDR3 is built from 11 residues. The V gene lost 5 bases and the J gene lost 3 bases, with 8 bases spanning the gap. The V gene's germline CDR1 is DFQATT and CDR2 SNEGSKA (reference sequence). In DNA form, the CDR3 reads TGCAGTGCTCAGGTAGGCTACGAGCAGTACTTC. The encoded protein is CSAQVGYEQYF.

V gene TRBV11-2 combines with J gene TRBJ1-2, with 9 bases identical to TRBD1. With 5 bases clipped from V and 4 bases from J, the junction kept 14 bases outside the gene matches. CDR1 SGHAT and CDR2 FQNNGV come from the germline V gene. The CDR3 contains 17 residues. The CDR3 spells CASSAGATGGAPYGYTF. As DNA, the CDR3 is TGTGCCAGCAGCGCGGGGGCCACAGGGGGCGCCCCCTATGGCTACACCTTC.

This sequence joins TRBV7-9 and TRBJ2-7; 10 bases map to TRBD1. Trimming removed 5 bases from V and 4 bases from J; junction bases left unmatched: 8. The CDR3 is 15 residues long. Germline CDR1 and CDR2: SEHNR and FQNEAQ (reference sequence). CDR3 amino acids: CASSGTTGGRYEQYF. CDR3 nucleotide sequence: TGTGCCAGCAGCGGTACGACAGGGGGCCGATACGAGCAGTACTTC. The complete variable domain, with remaining parts taken from reference TRBV7-9 and TRBJ2-7, reads DTGVSQNPRHKITKRGQNVTFRCDPISEHNRLYWYRQTLGQGPEFLTYFQNEAQLEKSRLLSDRFSAERPKGSFSTLEIQRTEQGDSAMYLCASSGTTGGRYEQYFGPGTRLTVT.

The rearrangement links TRBV5-5 to TRBJ1-1; D gene ambiguous. The germline gives CDR1 SGHKS, CDR2 YYEKEE (reference sequence). The CDR3 totals 15 residues. V lost 1 base and J lost 3, with 13 bases in between. The CDR3: CASSLSSSGDTEAFF. CDR3 DNA sequence: TGTGCCAGCAGCTTGAGCTCGTCGGGAGACACTGAAGCTTTCTTT.

The genes are TRBV7-9 and TRBJ2-7; 10 nucleotides line up with TRBD2. Germline trimming cut 2 bases from V and 3 bases from J; bases unmatched to any gene: 1. The CDR3 spans 14 residues. Germline values: CDR1 SEHNR, CDR2 FQNEAQ (reference sequence). The CDR3 coding sequence is TGTGCCAGCAGCTTAAAGCGGGAGGGCTACGAGCAGTACTTC. This gives the protein CASSLKREGYEQYF.

V is TRBV28 and J is TRBJ1-2; D remains ambiguous. The V gene lost 5 bases and the J gene lost 5 bases, with 12 bases spanning the gap. Germline CDR1 MDHEN, CDR2 SYDVKM. The CDR3 has 13 residues. CDR3 nucleotide sequence: TGTGCCAGCAGTCCGACCGACAAGTATGGCTACACCTTC. Translation: CASSPTDKYGYTF.

With respect to this clone: This sample also contains other DNA sequences that code for the same CDR3. The chain joins TRBV20-1 to TRBJ2-7; D is unclear. This CDR3 comprises 10 residues. Trimming took 3 bases from V and 4 from J, leaving 4 bases between them. Germline V gene sequence: CDR1 DFQATT, CDR2 SNEGSKA (reference sequence). CDR3: CSASGYEQYF. The DNA for the CDR3 is TGCAGTGCTAGCGGGTACGAGCAGTACTTC.

The chain recombines TRBV7-9 with TRBJ2-5, with 7 bases fitting TRBD2. V dropped 5 bases and J dropped 4; count of bases not matched to a gene: 10. The CDR3 has 15 residues. Germline assignment: CDR1 SEHNR and CDR2 FQNEAQ (reference sequence). The CDR3 region is CASSRGGGVAETQYF. In DNA, the CDR3 is TGTGCCAGCAGCCGAGGCGGGGGTGTGGCAGAGACCCAGTACTTC.

CDR3 nucleotides: TGTGCCAGTAGTATTGGATTGGCGGGGGGTAGCTCCTACAATGAGCAGTTCTTC. It translates to CASSIGLAGGSSYNEQFF. The chain is built from TRBV19 and TRBJ2-1; TRBD2 matches 8 bases. With V trimmed by 3 bases and J by 0 bases, 10 bases remained unmatched. This CDR3 is 18 amino acids long. Germline V gene sequence: CDR1 LNHDA, CDR2 SQIVND (reference sequence). Using reference TRBV19 and TRBJ2-1 for the parts outside the CDR3, the full variable domain is DGGITQSPKYLFRKEGQNVTLSCEQNLNHDAMYWYRQDPGQGLRLIYYSQIVNDFQKGDIAEGYSVSREKKESFPLTVTSAQKNPTAFYLCASSIGLAGGSSYNEQFFGPGTRLTVL.

The rearrangement joins TRBV4-2 to TRBJ1-2; a possible D gene is TRBD1 (6 bases). The CDR3 consists of 15 residues. Germline V gene lookup returns CDR1 LGHNA and CDR2 YNFKEQ. The V and J ends lost 4 bases and 5 bases respectively, with 17 bases between them. Here the CDR3 DNA reads TGTGCCAGCAGCCCCACAGGCAGGGGCCCTTATGGCTACACCTTC. It translates to CASSPTGRGPYGYTF.

The J gene is TRBJ2-2, the V gene TRBV5-1; D unresolved. There are 14 residues in the CDR3. CDR1 is SGHRS, CDR2 YFSETQ, per germline. The V and J ends lost 2 bases and 9 bases respectively, with 14 bases between them. Here the CDR3 DNA reads TGCGCCAGCAGCTTCAACCCATCGGCCAGGGAGCTGTTTTTT. It codes for CASSFNPSARELFF. Combining the CDR3 with reference TRBV5-1 and TRBJ2-2 gives the whole variable domain KAGVTQTPRYLIKTRGQQVTLSCSPISGHRSVSWYQQTPGQGLQFLFEYFSETQRNKGNFPGRFSGRQFSNSRSEMNVSTLELGDSALYLCASSFNPSARELFFGEGSRLTVL.

This chain connects TRBV28 to TRBJ2-5; perhaps TRBD1 as D (5 bases). Between the trimmed V and J ends, which lost 5 bases and 5 bases, there was a span of 15 bases. Germline V gene lookup returns CDR1 MDHEN and CDR2 SYDVKM. The CDR3 has 14 amino acids. CDR3 nucleotide sequence: TGTGCCAGCAGTAATCTAGGGGTAGTGGAGACCCAGTACTTC. It is translated as CASSNLGVVETQYF.

V usage is TRBV10-3 and J usage is TRBJ2-1; D possibly matches TRBD1 or TRBD2 (5 bases each). Germline V gene lookup returns CDR1 ENHRY and CDR2 SYGVKD. The V gene lost 2 bases and the J gene lost 7 bases, with 15 bases spanning the gap. CDR3 length equals 15 residues. The CDR3 bases are TGTGCCATCAGTGAGGGGGGAGCCACGACGAATGAGCAGTTCTTC. This gives the protein CAISEGGATTNEQFF.

About this clone: Within the sample, other DNA sequences also encode this same CDR3. This sequence joins TRBV18 and TRBJ2-7; 9 bases match TRBD1. The CDR3 is made up of 14 amino acids. The ends lost 2 bases at V and 3 bases at J; junction bases unmatched: 2. CDR1 is KGHSH and CDR2 is LQKENI in the germline V gene. Here the CDR3 reads CASSPRTGDYEQYF. The CDR3, as DNA: TGTGCCAGCTCACCAAGGACAGGGGACTACGAGCAGTACTTC.

The V call is TRBV7-8, the J call TRBJ2-3; perhaps TRBD2 as D (6 bases). CDR1 and CDR2 (germline): SGHVS, FQNEAQ. Deletions cut 4 bases from V and 4 bases from J, with 18 bases between. The CDR3 totals 16 residues. The CDR3 spells CASSSPEGRGPDTQYF. DNA for the CDR3: TGTGCCAGCAGCTCCCCGGAGGGGCGGGGCCCAGATACGCAGTATTTT.

This clone occurred once. The chain is built from TRBV5-6 and TRBJ2-1; TRBD1 agrees at 7 bases. Germline loops: CDR1 SGHDT, CDR2 YYEEEE. This CDR3 is 16 amino acids long. The V segment lost 2 bases and the J segment 2 bases; nucleotides outside the gene matches: 7. The CDR3: CASSFPWDSTYNEQFF. CDR3 nucleotide sequence: TGTGCCAGCAGCTTTCCCTGGGACAGTACCTACAATGAGCAGTTCTTC.

The CDR3 protein is CASSLGTSGKSSYNEQFF. In DNA, the CDR3 is TGTGCCAGCAGCTTGGGGACTAGCGGAAAAAGCTCCTACAATGAGCAGTTCTTC. V is TRBV7-2 and J is TRBJ2-1; TRBD2 agrees at 11 bases. This CDR3 contains 18 residues. Germline V CDR1 and CDR2: SGHTA, FQGNSA. The junction had 7 bases not matched to a gene; V was cut back by 3 bases and J by 0 bases. The whole variable domain, remainder taken from reference TRBV7-2 and TRBJ2-1, is GAGVSQSPSNKVTEKGKDVELRCDPISGHTALYWYRQSLGQGLEFLIYFQGNSAPDKSGLPSDRFSAERTGGSVSTLTIQRTQQEDSAVYLCASSLGTSGKSSYNEQFFGPGTRLTVL.

The rearrangement joins TRBV2 to TRBJ2-1, with D perhaps TRBD2 (5 bases). V lost 8 bases, J lost 4 bases, and 12 bases lay in between. CDR1 is SNHLY and CDR2 is FYNNEI in the germline V gene. The CDR3 contains 13 residues. The DNA of the CDR3 is TGTGCCAGCGACCCAGCGGAATACAATGAGCAGTTCTTC. Translation gives CASDPAEYNEQFF.

CDR3 region: CASSLDLEGLSSNEQFF. The CDR3 DNA sequence: TGTGCCAGCAGCTTAGATCTCGAGGGCCTGTCTAGCAATGAGCAGTTCTTC. The chain recombines TRBV11-2 with TRBJ2-1, with TRBD2 as a possible D gene (5 bases). V lost 0 bases and J 6 bases, leaving 18 bases between the germline ends. Germline V gives CDR1 SGHAT, CDR2 FQNNGV. The CDR3 has 17 residues.

J is TRBJ1-3 and V is TRBV28; TRBD1 is a possible D gene (6 bases). The CDR3 covers 16 residues. V lost 2 bases and J 4 bases, leaving 15 bases between the germline ends. The germline CDR1 and CDR2 sequences are MDHEN and SYDVKM. The CDR3 coding sequence is TGTGCCAGCAGTTTACGCTTGGGGGGCGAAGGAAACACCATATATTTT. This gives the protein CASSLRLGGEGNTIYF.